Detailed here is one TCR beta chain. Its antigen is unknown. This sample is drawn from a study of identical twins. Study results and limitations: Cord blood beta clonotypes that were abundant carried fewer insertions, and memory repertoires showed no such trend. Conclusions were based on cross-sectional statistical analysis, without following the same donors. A partial confounding effect on zero-insertion analyses could come from invariant MAIT and iNKT cells.

Germline assignment: CDR1 DFQATT and CDR2 SNEGSKA (reference sequence). The CDR3 sequence is 13 residues long. Trimming removed 3 bases from V and 5 bases from J; junction bases left unmatched: 4. TCRdb called the 5' RACE reads again in MiXCR, with one record for every CDR3 protein. The profile shows hundreds of thousands of distinct CDR3 sequences, around 15% of them singletons. The source material was memory (CD45RO+) T cells sorted from blood. The chain combines TRBV20-1 with TRBJ2-1; TRBD2 matches at 7 bases. This receptor was obtained from a woman aged 18-29 years in good health. The CDR3 DNA reads TGCAGTGCTAGGCCTAGCGGACACAATGAGCAGTTCTTC. It yields the protein CSARPSGHNEQFF.